Shown below are 21 T cell receptor beta chains from a single sample sequenced in a study of beta chain features in type 1 diabetes. The authors reverse transcribed all of the isolated RNA, so sequencing captured expressed TCRB transcripts. TCRdb's table, derived via immunoSEQ multiplex PCR, lists solely in-frame clones and lacks some. The repertoire includes about 250,000 clones, around 14% of them detected once, and more than 0.025% sits in the top ten. Material: naive CD4+ T cells from blood. Source of these receptors: a woman aged 40 to 55 in good health.

This clone has more than one count but fewer than ten. This chain links TRBV18 with TRBJ2-2; possible D gene TRBD1, 5 bases. This CDR3 is 16 amino acids long. From germline, CDR1 is KGHSH and CDR2 LQKENI. With 0 bases removed from V and 6 bases from J, the gap between germline ends came to 14 bases. The CDR3 loop is CASSPPRTPIPGELFF. The CDR3 DNA is TGTGCCAGCTCACCACCCCGGACACCAATCCCCGGGGAGCTGTTTTTT. The variable domain in full, completed from reference TRBV18 and TRBJ2-2, reads NAGVMQNPRHLVRRRGQEARLRCSPMKGHSHVYWYRQLPEEGLKFMVYLQKENIIDESGMPKERFSAEFPKEGPSILRIQQVVRGDSAAYFCASSPPRTPIPGELFFGEGSRLTVL.

The chain has TRBV5-4 and TRBJ2-5, with a weak D call TRBD1 (6 bases). CDR3 length equals 13 residues. V was pared by 4 bases and J by 5 bases, with 12 bases between. Germline V gives CDR1 SGHNT, CDR2 YYREEE (reference sequence). The CDR3 region is CASSDTGNETQYF. The CDR3 DNA follows: TGTGCCAGCAGCGATACAGGGAACGAGACCCAGTACTTC. Filled out from reference TRBV5-4 and TRBJ2-5, the complete variable domain reads ETGVTQSPTHLIKTRGQQVTLRCSSQSGHNTVSWYQQALGQGPQFIFQYYREEENGRGNFPPRFSGLQFPNYSSELNVNALELDDSALYLCASSDTGNETQYFGPGTRLLVL.

This clone has just a few counts. V is TRBV7-2 and J is TRBJ1-2; TRBD1 might be the D (5 bases). Trimming removed 5 bases at V and 4 bases at J, with 17 bases between. Germline CDR1 is SGHTA and CDR2 is FQGNSA. The CDR3 extends over 15 amino acids. The CDR3 region has the DNA TGTGCCAGCAGCCGGAGTCTCGGGGGGGTCTATGGCTACACCTTC. Its protein product is CASSRSLGGVYGYTF.

This clone was observed a few times. V usage is TRBV5-1 and J usage is TRBJ1-2; D perhaps matches TRBD1 (6 bases). Germline V gene lookup returns CDR1 SGHRS and CDR2 YFSETQ. The CDR3 runs to 14 residues. V was pared by 4 bases and J by 7 bases, with 17 bases between. For the CDR3, the DNA is TGCGCCAGCAGCCATAACGGACAGTCTGGTGGCTACACCTTC. It codes for CASSHNGQSGGYTF.

The V call is TRBV11-2, the J call TRBJ2-1, with 11 bases identical to TRBD1. The CDR3 totals 14 residues. With V trimmed by 5 bases and J by 7 bases, 4 bases remained unmatched. Germline V gives CDR1 SGHAT, CDR2 FQNNGV. The CDR3 coding sequence is TGTGCCAGCAGCATTGGACAGGGGGCGAATGAGCAGTTCTTC. Translation gives CASSIGQGANEQFF.

The chain links TRBV2 to TRBJ2-5, with TRBD2 matching 11 bases. The CDR3 length is 15 residues. Germline-derived CDR1 and CDR2 are SNHLY and FYNNEI. J lost 4 bases, V lost 8 bases, and 9 bases had no gene match. The CDR3 spells CASGGLAVSIETQYF. CDR3 DNA sequence: TGTGCCAGCGGGGGACTAGCGGTGTCAATAGAGACCCAGTACTTC.

V usage is TRBV18 and J usage is TRBJ1-1; D call uncertain. V was clipped by 5 bases and J by 3 bases, with 10 bases between them. The germline gives CDR1 KGHSH, CDR2 LQKENI. The CDR3 is made up of 13 amino acids. The CDR3 here is CASSGLGDTEAFF. CDR3 nucleotide sequence: TGTGCCAGCTCAGGGTTGGGAGACACTGAAGCTTTCTTT.

The J gene is TRBJ1-6, the V gene TRBV12-5, with 7 positions matching TRBD1. Trimming removed 5 bases from V and 13 bases from J; junction bases left unmatched: 5. The V gene's germline CDR1 is LGHNT and CDR2 FRNRAP. The CDR3 has 12 residues. For the CDR3, the DNA is TGTGCTAGTGGTACCCAGGGGGGCCCCCTCCACTTT. Its translation: CASGTQGGPLHF.

V is TRBV5-6 and J is TRBJ1-1, with D perhaps TRBD1 (5 bases). The CDR3 runs to 15 residues. V lost 4 bases and J 2 bases, leaving 15 bases between the germline ends. From germline, CDR1 is SGHDT and CDR2 YYEEEE. CDR3 protein: CASSPIDRGNTEAFF. The CDR3 bases are TGTGCCAGCAGCCCTATCGATAGGGGCAACACTGAAGCTTTCTTT.

The rearrangement links TRBV29-1 to TRBJ2-5; D is uncertain. CDR3 length equals 14 residues. Trimming shortened V by 7 bases and J by 7 bases, and 22 bases separated the two germline ends. Germline values: CDR1 SQVTM, CDR2 ANQGSEA. CDR3 loop: CSALLELGVGTQYF. CDR3 sequence (DNA): TGCAGCGCCCTTTTAGAGCTAGGCGTCGGGACCCAGTACTTC.

A few counts support this clone. The V gene is TRBV7-9, the J gene TRBJ2-1, with D uncertain. The CDR3 runs 15 residues. With 7 bases removed from V and 0 bases from J, the gap between germline ends came to 13 bases. Looked up from germline, CDR1 is SEHNR and CDR2 is FQNEAQ (reference sequence). CDR3 loop: CASTGGGPSYNEQFF. The DNA of the CDR3 is TGTGCCAGCACCGGCGGCGGTCCCTCCTACAATGAGCAGTTCTTC.

This chain links TRBV7-2 with TRBJ1-3; possibly TRBD1 for D (6 bases). From germline, CDR1 is SGHTA and CDR2 FQGNSA. The length of the CDR3 is 15 residues. Trimming took 4 bases from V and 0 from J, leaving 10 bases between them. The DNA of the CDR3 is TGTGCCAGCAGCTGGGAGGGGGACTCTGGAAACACCATATATTTT. Translated: CASSWEGDSGNTIYF.

This clone occurred a few times. The genes are TRBV25-1 and TRBJ2-3, with TRBD2 matching over 9 bases. This CDR3 is 16 amino acids long. Germline assignment: CDR1 MGHDK and CDR2 SYGVNS. The junction had 10 bases not matched to a gene; V was cut back by 5 bases and J by 4 bases. The CDR3 nucleotides read TGTGCCAGCAGTTTCTCGAGGGCGGGGGGGGCAGATACGCAGTATTTT. It is translated as CASSFSRAGGADTQYF.

The chain recombines TRBV9 with TRBJ1-1; TRBD1 aligns across 7 bases. The CDR3 has 16 residues. CDR1 and CDR2 (germline): SGDLS, YYNGEE. Trimming cost V 0 bases and J 0 bases; bases outside gene matches: 5. The CDR3 region is CASSVGSGQLNTEAFF. CDR3 nucleotides: TGTGCCAGCAGCGTAGGATCGGGACAGTTGAACACTGAAGCTTTCTTT.

The chain has TRBV6-1 and TRBJ2-1; the match to TRBD1 covers 7 bases. There are 15 residues in the CDR3. The V gene's germline CDR1 is MNHNS and CDR2 SASEGT. Unmatched junction bases numbered 8, after V lost 4 bases and J lost 5 bases. DNA for the CDR3: TGTGCCAGCAGTGGTTCAACGACAGGGAACAATGAGCAGTTCTTC. It codes for CASSGSTTGNNEQFF.

Comment on this clone: Other DNA sequences in this specimen translate into the identical CDR3. The chain links TRBV7-2 to TRBJ2-3, with D hard to call. The germline V gene encodes CDR1 SGHTA and CDR2 FQGNSA. This CDR3 comprises 12 residues. The V end was cut by 5 bases, the J end by 2 bases, with 5 bases between. This CDR3 is CASSQFTDTQYF. DNA for the CDR3: TGTGCCAGCAGCCAGTTCACAGATACGCAGTATTTT.

This clone was found a few times. V is TRBV10-3 and J is TRBJ1-2; the match to TRBD1 covers 7 bases. Germline CDR1 reads ENHRY; CDR2 reads SYGVKD. CDR3 length: 11 residues. The junction had 5 bases not matched to a gene; V was cut back by 6 bases and J by 10 bases. The CDR3 region is CAIRGTALYTF. The CDR3 DNA follows: TGTGCCATCAGGGGGACAGCTCTCTACACCTTC.

This clone was seen just once. The chain couples TRBV6-5 to TRBJ1-2, with D perhaps matching TRBD1 (5 bases). The germline CDR1 and CDR2 sequences are MNHEY and SVGAGI. With 2 bases removed from V and 0 bases from J, the gap between germline ends came to 7 bases. CDR3 size: 14 residues. CDR3 region: CASSYRGTNYGYTF. The CDR3 region has the DNA TGTGCCAGCAGTTACAGGGGTACTAACTATGGCTACACCTTC.

A few counts support this clone. This rearrangement joins TRBV6-5 to TRBJ2-5; 9 bases map to TRBD2. The CDR3 totals 15 residues. Germline V gene lookup returns CDR1 MNHEY and CDR2 SVGAGI. The junction had 12 bases not matched to a gene; V was cut back by 10 bases and J by 3 bases. The CDR3 sequence is CAIRGGGGAKETQYF. Written as DNA, the CDR3 is TGTGCCATCCGAGGTGGCGGGGGGGCCAAAGAGACCCAGTACTTC.

The genes are TRBV6-5 and TRBJ1-2; D remains unclear. The V gene's germline CDR1 is MNHEY and CDR2 SVGAGI. This CDR3 region has 13 residues. V dropped 6 bases and J dropped 8 bases, with 16 bases sitting between them. The CDR3 protein is CASRSSWTKGYTF. The CDR3 coding sequence is TGTGCCAGCAGGAGCAGTTGGACTAAGGGCTACACCTTC.

The sample holds a few counts of this clone. The rearrangement uses TRBV18 and TRBJ2-3; 7 bases map to TRBD2. The CDR3 contains 18 residues. The V gene end was trimmed by 0 bases and the J gene end by 2 bases; junction bases not matched to a gene: 11. The germline CDR1 and CDR2 sequences are KGHSH and LQKENI. The CDR3 region is CASSPPGGGRVNTDTQYF. The DNA of the CDR3 is TGTGCCAGCTCACCACCCGGCGGCGGGAGAGTAAACACAGATACGCAGTATTTT.